The 19 T cell receptor beta chains below were found in one sample sequenced in a study of T-cell memory formation after mild COVID-19. Each CDR3 protein is one row after TCRdb ran MiXCR on the 5' RACE reads. This sample has 110,000 or so distinct CDR3 sequences, with about 20% found just once. Sequencing was done on a sample of PBMCs or a T cell subset sorted from them (not recorded which). These receptors were collected from a man younger than 35 who had mild COVID-19 (a few samples of this study predate the infection). Cell type and time point are not known.

This chain links TRBV7-9 with TRBJ1-2; no clear D. The CDR3 runs 11 residues. V lost 8 bases to trimming and J lost 9 bases, with 13 bases between them. The germline V gene has CDR1 SEHNR and CDR2 FQNEAQ (reference sequence). For the CDR3, the DNA is TGTGCCAGCCGCCTCGGGCCGAGCTACACCTTC. Translated, it gives CASRLGPSYTF.

The chain is built from TRBV9 and TRBJ2-2; 9 nucleotides line up with TRBD1. The CDR3 consists of 17 residues. CDR1 and CDR2 from the germline V gene are SGDLS and YYNGEE. Trimming cost V 0 bases and J 4 bases; bases outside gene matches: 7. The CDR3 bases are TGTGCCAGCAGCGTAGGTAGGGGGACAGGGATCACCGGGGAGCTGTTTTTT. Its protein product is CASSVGRGTGITGELFF.

This clonotype appeared many times. V is TRBV7-6 and J is TRBJ2-1; 11 bases are shared with TRBD2. The CDR3 is made up of 16 amino acids. Germline CDR1 reads SGHVS; CDR2 reads FNYEAQ. V shed 3 bases, J shed 5 bases, and the junction held 6 bases outside the gene matches. CDR3 sequence: CASSFELAGDHNEQFF. CDR3 in DNA: TGTGCCAGCAGCTTCGAACTAGCGGGGGACCACAATGAGCAGTTCTTC.

The chain combines TRBV7-9 with TRBJ2-7, with D maybe TRBD2 (6 bases). This CDR3 spans 15 amino acids. V lost 4 bases to trimming and J lost 3 bases, with 16 bases between them. CDR1 is SEHNR, CDR2 FQNEAQ, per germline (reference sequence). The CDR3 loop reads CASSYRDLYGYEQYF. The CDR3 coding sequence is TGTGCCAGCAGCTACCGGGACTTATACGGCTACGAGCAGTACTTC. The full variable domain, rest sourced from reference TRBV7-9 and TRBJ2-7, is DTGVSQNPRHKITKRGQNVTFRCDPISEHNRLYWYRQTLGQGPEFLTYFQNEAQLEKSRLLSDRFSAERPKGSFSTLEIQRTEQGDSAMYLCASSYRDLYGYEQYFGPGTRLTVT.

The CDR3 spells CASSHTRTSGGTGELFF. The CDR3 bases are TGTGCCAGCAGCCACACGAGGACTAGCGGGGGCACCGGGGAGCTGTTTTTT. V and J are TRBV14 and TRBJ2-2; 13 positions match TRBD2. The V segment lost 3 bases and the J segment 4 bases; nucleotides outside the gene matches: 5. The CDR3 spans 17 residues. The V gene's germline CDR1 is SGHDN and CDR2 FVKESK. Combining the CDR3 with reference TRBV14 and TRBJ2-2 gives the whole variable domain EAGVTQFPSHSVIEKGQTVTLRCDPISGHDNLYWYRRVMGKEIKFLLHFVKESKQDESGMPNNRFLAERTGGTYSTLKVQPAELEDSGVYFCASSHTRTSGGTGELFFGEGSRLTVL.

The chain carries TRBV29-1 and TRBJ2-1; D is uncertain. This CDR3 is built from 12 residues. Trimming stripped 5 bases from V and 7 bases from J, with 12 bases between. The germline gives CDR1 SQVTM, CDR2 ANQGSEA. This chain's CDR3 is CSVSPRANEQFF. CDR3 nucleotide sequence: TGCAGCGTTTCCCCACGGGCTAATGAGCAGTTCTTC.

This clonotype was observed a few times. This sequence joins TRBV9 and TRBJ1-1; the match to TRBD1 covers 10 bases. V was pared by 0 bases and J by 1 base, with 0 bases of the junction left unmatched. Germline V gene lookup returns CDR1 SGDLS and CDR2 YYNGEE. The CDR3 is made up of 15 amino acids. The CDR3: CASSVGTGGNTEAFF. CDR3 sequence (DNA): TGTGCCAGCAGCGTAGGGACAGGGGGGAACACTGAAGCTTTCTTT.

The chain combines TRBV6-6 with TRBJ1-1; D unresolved. Germline CDR1 reads MNHNY; CDR2 reads SVGAGI (reference sequence). Between the trimmed V and J ends, which lost 7 bases and 7 bases, there was a span of 16 bases. The CDR3 is 13 amino acids. CDR3 nucleotides: TGTGCCAGCATCGCGGGCGGGTCATATGAAGCTTTCTTT. Translation gives CASIAGGSYEAFF.

This clonotype turned up a few times. The CDR3 DNA reads TGCGCCAGCAGCTTGGGAGTCCCTTCTGGTGGCGGGGACACTGAAGCTTTCTTT. Its protein is CASSLGVPSGGGDTEAFF. The chain uses TRBV5-1 and TRBJ1-1, with D uncertain. There are 18 residues in the CDR3. V was trimmed by 0 bases and J by 3 bases, leaving 21 bases between them. Per the germline V gene, CDR1 is SGHRS and CDR2 is YFSETQ.

This chain joins TRBV7-2 and TRBJ1-6; D is ambiguous. The CDR3 is made up of 16 amino acids. Trimming cost V 2 bases and J 7 bases, with 15 bases left between them. Germline values: CDR1 SGHTA, CDR2 FQGNSA. The CDR3 bases are TGTGCCAGCAGCTTAACGACTTCATACAAGAATTCACCCCTCCACTTT. Protein product: CASSLTTSYKNSPLHF.

This chain links TRBV28 with TRBJ1-5, with D perhaps matching TRBD1 (5 bases). This CDR3 has 15 amino acids. Germline V CDR1 and CDR2: MDHEN, SYDVKM. V was cut by 6 bases and J by 3 bases, with 15 bases left in between. The CDR3 DNA sequence: TGTGCCAGCAGAAATTACGACAGAAACAATCAGCCCCAGCATTTT. Translating gives CASRNYDRNNQPQHF.

This clonotype was seen more than once but under ten times. The chain employs TRBV5-1 and TRBJ1-6; D gene unclear. This CDR3 has 14 residues. CDR1 is SGHRS and CDR2 is YFSETQ in the germline V gene. V lost 7 bases and J 7 bases, leaving 15 bases between the germline ends. The CDR3 nucleotides are TGCGCCAGCCGCCATAGCGGGGAAAATTCACCCCTCCACTTT. Translation: CASRHSGENSPLHF.

This clonotype was recorded a few times. The chain couples TRBV7-3 to TRBJ2-1; 11 nucleotides align to TRBD2. V was pared by 3 bases and J by 12 bases, with 1 base of the junction left unmatched. Germline V gene data show CDR1 as SGHTA and CDR2 as FQGTGA. CDR3 size: 12 residues. In DNA, the CDR3 is TGTGCCAGCAGCTTGGGGACTAGCGGGCAGTTCTTC. Protein sequence: CASSLGTSGQFF.

This clonotype was found once. The V and J genes are TRBV7-6 and TRBJ2-6; 7 bases line up with TRBD1. J was trimmed by 0 bases and V by 3 bases; bases with no gene match: 2. The CDR3 has 16 residues. CDR1 and CDR2 (germline): SGHVS, FNYEAQ. CDR3: CASSFAGGSGANVLTF. The DNA of the CDR3 is TGTGCCAGCAGCTTCGCAGGGGGCTCTGGGGCCAACGTCCTGACTTTC.

This chain joins TRBV7-8 and TRBJ1-1; possible D gene TRBD1, 5 bases. The CDR3 is made up of 14 amino acids. V dropped 3 bases and J dropped 1 base, with 9 bases sitting between them. Germline V CDR1 and CDR2: SGHVS, FQNEAQ. CDR3 sequence (DNA): TGTGCCAGCAGCTTCGGACACGAGAACACTGAAGCTTTCTTT. It yields the protein CASSFGHENTEAFF.

This clonotype was detected a few times. The chain's CDR3 is CASSPRSGPSSYNEQFF. The CDR3 DNA reads TGTGCCAGCAGCCCGCGGAGCGGGCCCAGCTCCTACAATGAGCAGTTCTTC. The rearrangement joins TRBV9 to TRBJ2-1; D may be TRBD2 (6 bases). V dropped 4 bases and J dropped 0 bases, with 17 bases sitting between them. The germline V gene has CDR1 SGDLS and CDR2 YYNGEE. CDR3 length: 17 residues.

This clonotype came up a few times. The rearrangement links TRBV6-2 or TRBV6-3 to TRBJ1-4; D not resolved. Trimming took off 4 bases at V and 0 bases at J, with 18 bases between the two ends. The CDR3 extends over 18 amino acids. The V gene's germline CDR1 is MNHEY and CDR2 SVGEGT. The CDR3 DNA reads TGTGCCAGCAGTTTCCACGTGGGGAAGAGTTCAACTAATGAAAAACTGTTTTTT. It encodes CASSFHVGKSSTNEKLFF.

The sample holds a few counts of this clonotype. V usage is TRBV10-3 and J usage is TRBJ2-2; a weak D match, TRBD2 (5 bases). Trimming left V 10 bases short and J 5 bases short, with 14 bases between. The CDR3 loop spans 13 amino acids. Germline V CDR1 and CDR2: ENHRY, SYGVKD. In DNA, the CDR3 is TGTGCCACCACGGACTCGAGGACCGGGGAGCTGTTTTTT. Protein product: CATTDSRTGELFF.

The sample holds a few counts of this clonotype. The CDR3 spells CASSADRVDEQYF. The CDR3 coding sequence is TGTGCCAGCAGCGCGGACAGGGTTGACGAGCAGTACTTC. The chain recombines TRBV5-5 with TRBJ2-7, with TRBD1 matching 8 bases. The ends lost 4 bases at V and 5 bases at J; junction bases unmatched: 5. Germline V gives CDR1 SGHKS, CDR2 YYEKEE (reference sequence). This CDR3 region has 13 residues. Filled out from reference TRBV5-5 and TRBJ2-7, the complete variable domain reads DAGVTQSPTHLIKTRGQQVTLRCSPISGHKSVSWYQQVLGQGPQFIFQYYEKEERGRGNFPDRFSARQFPNYSSELNVNALLLGDSALYLCASSADRVDEQYFGPGTRLTVT.